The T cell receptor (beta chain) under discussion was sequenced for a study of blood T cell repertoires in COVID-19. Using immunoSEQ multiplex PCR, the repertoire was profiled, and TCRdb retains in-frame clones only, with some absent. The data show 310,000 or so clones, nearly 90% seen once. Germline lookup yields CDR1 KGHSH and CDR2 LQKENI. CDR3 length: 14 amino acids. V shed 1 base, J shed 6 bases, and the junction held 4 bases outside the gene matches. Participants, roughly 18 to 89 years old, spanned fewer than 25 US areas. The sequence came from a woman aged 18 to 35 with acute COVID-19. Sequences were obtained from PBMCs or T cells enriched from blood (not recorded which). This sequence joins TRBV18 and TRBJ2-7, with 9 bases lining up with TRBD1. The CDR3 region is CASSPRRDRAEQYF. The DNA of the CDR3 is TGTGCCAGCTCACCACGCCGGGACAGGGCCGAGCAGTACTTC.